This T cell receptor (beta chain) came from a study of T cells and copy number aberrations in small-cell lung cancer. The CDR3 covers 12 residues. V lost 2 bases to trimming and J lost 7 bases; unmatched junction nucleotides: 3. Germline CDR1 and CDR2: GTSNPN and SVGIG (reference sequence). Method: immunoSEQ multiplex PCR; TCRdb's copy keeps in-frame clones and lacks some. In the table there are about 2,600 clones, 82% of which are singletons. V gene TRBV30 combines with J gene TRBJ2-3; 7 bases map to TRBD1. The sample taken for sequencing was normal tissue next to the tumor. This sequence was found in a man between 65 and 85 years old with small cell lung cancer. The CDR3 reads CAWSLQGHTQYF. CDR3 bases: TGTGCCTGGAGTCTACAGGGGCATACGCAGTATTTT.